One sample yielded the 20 T cell receptor beta chains listed below, sequenced in a study of cytotoxic CD8 clonotypes in ibrutinib-treated CLL. Libraries were prepared by immunoSEQ multiplex PCR; TCRdb keeps only in-frame clonotypes and omits some of them. This sample yields tens of thousands of clones, of which about 82% are seen a single time; 5.4% belongs to the top ten. The source material was PBMCs, sampled before ibrutinib treatment. All receptors derive from a human donor with chronic lymphocytic leukemia.

The chain uses TRBV7-3 and TRBJ2-3, with TRBD1 identical over 12 bases. V shed 4 bases and J 5 bases; nucleotides not matched to a gene: 4. Germline V gene sequence: CDR1 SGHTA, CDR2 FQGTGA. This CDR3 comprises 15 residues. Written as DNA, the CDR3 is TGTGCCAGCAGCTCCGGGACAGGGGGCGTAGATACGCAGTATTTT. Encoded protein: CASSSGTGGVDTQYF.

The chain carries TRBV5-4 and TRBJ2-5; 7 bases fit TRBD1. This CDR3 has 14 residues. The V gene end was trimmed by 4 bases and the J gene end by 2 bases; junction bases not matched to a gene: 5. CDR1 and CDR2 (germline): SGHNT, YYREEE (reference sequence). The DNA for the CDR3 is TGTGCCAGCAGCAGGGGACAGCAACAAGAGACCCAGTACTTC. Protein product: CASSRGQQQETQYF.

This rearrangement joins TRBV5-1 to TRBJ2-7, with 7 nucleotides matching TRBD1. The CDR3 has 17 residues. Germline values: CDR1 SGHRS, CDR2 YFSETQ. J gave up 1 base and V 2 bases, and 12 bases lay outside the gene matches. CDR3: CASSLPRQGPQSYEQYF. The DNA for the CDR3 is TGCGCCAGCAGCTTACCCCGACAGGGCCCTCAGTCCTACGAGCAGTACTTC.

V usage is TRBV11-2 and J usage is TRBJ2-2; 7 bases are shared with TRBD2. The CDR3 consists of 14 residues. The germline V gene has CDR1 SGHAT and CDR2 FQNNGV. V shed 3 bases, J shed 5 bases, and the junction held 3 bases outside the gene matches. DNA of the CDR3: TGTGCCAGCAGCTTGTTGCGGGAGACCGGGGAGCTGTTTTTT. Protein: CASSLLRETGELFF.

This clone showed up just a few times. Additional DNA sequences in this sample encode the identical CDR3. The chain recombines TRBV28 with TRBJ1-5; 9 bases align to TRBD1. The ends lost 6 bases at V and 4 bases at J; junction bases unmatched: 7. Germline CDR1 and CDR2: MDHEN and SYDVKM. The CDR3 has 15 amino acids. CDR3 nucleotide sequence: TGTGCCAGCAGGTGGGGACAGGGAGGGAATCAGCCCCAGCATTTT. Translating it yields CASRWGQGGNQPQHF.

This clone was seen more than once but under ten times. The chain combines TRBV5-1 with TRBJ2-3, with D perhaps TRBD2 (6 bases). CDR1 SGHRS and CDR2 YFSETQ come from the germline V gene. The CDR3 has 12 amino acids. V lost 5 bases and J lost 6, with 10 bases in between. The CDR3 DNA follows: TGCGCCAGCAGTCGGGAGCGGGATACGCAGTATTTT. This codes for CASSRERDTQYF.

V usage is TRBV27 and J usage is TRBJ2-7; D is ambiguous. Germline V CDR1 and CDR2: MNHEY, SMNVEV (reference sequence). Trimming stripped 1 base from V and 0 bases from J, with 10 bases between. The CDR3 is made up of 15 amino acids. The CDR3 protein is CASSLWRQSSYEQYF. The CDR3 nucleotides are TGTGCCAGCAGTTTATGGCGCCAGAGCTCCTACGAGCAGTACTTC.

The chain recombines TRBV27 with TRBJ2-7; 8 nucleotides agree with TRBD2. V was clipped by 4 bases and J by 7 bases; unmatched bases: 15. CDR3 length equals 16 residues. Germline V lookup: CDR1 MNHEY, CDR2 SMNVEV (reference sequence). CDR3 in amino acids: CASSSPMGGLGWEQYF. The CDR3 DNA follows: TGTGCCAGCAGTTCCCCTATGGGGGGACTAGGATGGGAGCAGTACTTC.

This rearrangement joins TRBV27 to TRBJ2-3; 9 bases align to TRBD1. Germline V CDR1 and CDR2: MNHEY, SMNVEV (reference sequence). The V and J ends lost 2 bases and 2 bases, in that order; junction bases with no gene match: 2. The CDR3 length is 15 residues. CDR3 nucleotide sequence: TGTGCCAGCAGTTTAAAACAGGGGGCCACAGATACGCAGTATTTT. This translates into CASSLKQGATDTQYF.

The genes are TRBV19 and TRBJ2-1, with 8 bases identical to TRBD2. The CDR3 runs 16 residues. Germline V gives CDR1 LNHDA, CDR2 SQIVND (reference sequence). V was pared by 6 bases and J by 0 bases, with 7 bases of the junction left unmatched. For the CDR3, the DNA is TGTGCCAGTAGAGCGGGAGCGATGAGCTCCTACAATGAGCAGTTCTTC. Amino acid sequence: CASRAGAMSSYNEQFF.

J is TRBJ2-1 and V is TRBV29-1; D is unresolved. Germline lookup yields CDR1 SQVTM and CDR2 ANQGSEA. V shed 8 bases and J shed 4 bases, with 12 bases lying between them. This CDR3 contains 12 residues. The CDR3, as DNA: TGCAGCATCCGGACCTCATACAATGAGCAGTTCTTC. The encoded protein is CSIRTSYNEQFF.

This chain links TRBV6-6 with TRBJ1-1, with D perhaps TRBD1 (5 bases). Trimming stripped 7 bases from V and 4 bases from J, with 16 bases between. This CDR3 spans 14 amino acids. CDR1 is MNHNY and CDR2 is SVGAGI in the germline V gene (reference sequence). Here the CDR3 DNA reads TGTGCCAGCACCGAACAGGTTCTAGGCACTGAAGCTTTCTTT. Amino acids: CASTEQVLGTEAFF.

The chain carries TRBV28 and TRBJ2-4; tentative D call: TRBD2 (5 bases). There are 15 residues in the CDR3. Between the trimmed V and J ends, which lost 3 bases and 3 bases, there was a span of 12 bases. Germline-derived CDR1 and CDR2 are MDHEN and SYDVKM. This CDR3 is CASSLAGGVKNIQYF. CDR3 coding DNA: TGTGCCAGCAGTTTGGCGGGTGGCGTCAAAAACATTCAGTACTTC.

This clone appeared once. J is TRBJ1-5 and V is TRBV5-5, with 11 nucleotides matching TRBD1. V was pared by 3 bases and J by 5 bases, with 7 bases of the junction left unmatched. The germline gives CDR1 SGHKS, CDR2 YYEKEE (reference sequence). The CDR3 contains 16 residues. The CDR3 region is CASSSREDRGHQPQHF. In DNA form, the CDR3 reads TGTGCCAGCAGCTCTAGGGAGGACAGGGGGCATCAGCCCCAGCATTTT.

Details on this clone: The germline gene is not matched at one end of the junction; a read error may be the cause. The chain employs TRBV7-9 and TRBJ2-7, with a tentative D call TRBD2 (8 bases). Germline V gene lookup returns CDR1 SEHNR and CDR2 FQNEAQ (reference sequence). The CDR3 length is 14 residues. The CDR3 DNA follows: TGTGCCAGCATCTTAACGGGAGGGGGCGACGAGCAGTACTTC. Its protein product is CASILTGGGDEQYF.

Only a few counts were recorded for this clone. The V call is TRBV28, the J call TRBJ1-5; D not certain. V was shortened by 2 bases and J by 1 base, with 15 bases between the two germline ends. The CDR3 extends over 17 amino acids. The V gene's germline CDR1 is MDHEN and CDR2 SYDVKM. CDR3 coding DNA: TGTGCCAGCAGTTTAGAGCGAGGGTCGAGCAGCAATCAGCCCCAGCATTTT. This codes for CASSLERGSSSNQPQHF. Variable domain in full (rest from reference TRBV28 and TRBJ1-5): DVKVTQSSRYLVKRTGEKVFLECVQDMDHENMFWYRQDPGLGLRLIYFSYDVKMKEKGDIPEGYSVSREKKERFSLILESASTNQTSMYLCASSLERGSSSNQPQHFGDGTRLSIL.

The chain combines TRBV6-1 with TRBJ1-4, with 9 nucleotides matching TRBD1. Germline assignment: CDR1 MNHNS and CDR2 SASEGT. V dropped 3 bases and J dropped 11; count of bases not matched to a gene: 13. The CDR3 is 16 residues long. CDR3 sequence reads: CASSDEVADRGEKLFF. The CDR3 nucleotides are TGTGCCAGCAGTGATGAGGTCGCGGACAGGGGTGAGAAACTGTTTTTT.

The CDR3 DNA follows: TGTGCCATCAGTGAGGGCACTGAAGCTTTCTTT. It specifies CAISEGTEAFF. The gene calls are TRBV10-3 and TRBJ1-1; D is unclear. The germline V gene encodes CDR1 ENHRY and CDR2 SYGVKD. V was shortened by 2 bases and J by 4 bases, with 2 bases between the two germline ends. The CDR3 runs 11 residues.

V gene TRBV6-5 combines with J gene TRBJ1-2; D remains unclear. The germline V gene has CDR1 MNHEY and CDR2 SVGAGI. Trimming pared 2 bases from V and 8 bases from J, leaving 15 bases between. The CDR3 loop spans 14 amino acids. The CDR3 DNA reads as TGTGCCAGCAGTTACGATGGCCAACTCAGGGGCTACACCTTC. Protein: CASSYDGQLRGYTF.

This rearrangement joins TRBV25-1 to TRBJ2-1, with a possible D match to TRBD2 (5 bases). The CDR3 extends over 15 amino acids. V was pared by 5 bases and J by 1 base, with 12 bases between. The V gene's germline CDR1 is MGHDK and CDR2 SYGVNS. CDR3 sequence (DNA): TGTGCCAGCAGTCAAAGCGGACTGTCCTACAATGAGCAGTTCTTC. This gives the protein CASSQSGLSYNEQFF.